Listed below are T cell receptor beta chains from one sample, sequenced in a study of blood T cell repertoires in COVID-19. The repertoire was sequenced with immunoSEQ multiplex PCR; TCRdb's copy has only in-frame clones and lacks some. The table includes 150,000 to 200,000 clones, roughly 79% detected once. Input material: peripheral blood. These receptors all come from a woman older than 75 with acute or convalescent COVID-19. Both conserved end residues are part of each CDR3. D genes are given only for firm matches. Only some rows state a clone size, as once, few, many or a class for expanded clones.

v_call,d_call,clone_size,j_call,cdr3_nt,cdr3_aa
TRBV6-5,TRBD2,.,TRBJ2-1,TGTGCCAGTAAACTCGGGACTAGGCAGTTCTTC,CASKLGTRQFF
TRBV4-1,TRBD2,.,TRBJ2-7,TGCGCCAGCAGCCAAGCACTAGCGGGAGTATACGAGCAGTACTTC,CASSQALAGVYEQYF
TRBV19,TRBD2,.,TRBJ2-1,TGTGCCATTGCCGCCGGGGGGGCTCTCTACAATGAGCAGTTCTTC,CAIAAGGALYNEQFF
TRBV4-1,.,.,TRBJ1-2,TGCGCCAGCAGCCAAGATCCGGGGGGGTTCTATGGCTACACCTTC,CASSQDPGGFYGYTF
TRBV30,.,.,TRBJ1-5,TGTGCCTGGAGTCGGGATAGCAATCAGCCCCAGCATTTT,CAWSRDSNQPQHF
TRBV3-1/TRBV3-2,TRBD1,.,TRBJ1-2,TGTGCCAGCAGCCAGTGGGACAGGCCTGTCTATGGCTACACCTTC,CASSQWDRPVYGYTF
TRBV19,.,.,TRBJ1-2,TGTGCCAGTAGACAGGCGTACAGGGCCTCCGGAGGAGGCTACACCTTC,CASRQAYRASGGGYTF
TRBV19,TRBD1,once,TRBJ2-1,TGTGCCAGTAGTCCTTGGACAGGGGGGGATGAGCAGTTCTTC,CASSPWTGGDEQFF
TRBV18,.,.,TRBJ2-5,TGTGCCAGCTCACCACCGGGGAGCGGGCATCAGACCCAGTACTTC,CASSPPGSGHQTQYF
TRBV29-1,.,.,TRBJ2-1,TGCAGCGGAGCCTACAATGAGCAGTTCTTC,CSGAYNEQFF
TRBV2,TRBD1,.,TRBJ1-2,TGTGCCAGAGCGGGACAGGGACTGAATGGCTACACCTTC,CARAGQGLNGYTF
TRBV23-1,TRBD2,.,TRBJ2-7,TGCGCCAGCAGTCAATCTAGGCTAGCGGGCCGACCCCACGAGCAGTACTTC,CASSQSRLAGRPHEQYF
TRBV19,.,.,TRBJ1-2,TGTGCCAGTAGTATAACGGCAGGGGTAGTCCCCCTCTATGGCTACACCTTC,CASSITAGVVPLYGYTF
TRBV18,.,.,TRBJ1-1,TGTGCCAGCTCACCCAGACAGGAGAACACTGAAGCTTTCTTT,CASSPRQENTEAFF
TRBV18,.,.,TRBJ2-7,TGTGCCAGCTCACTTGGCTCATACTACGAGCAGTACTTC,CASSLGSYYEQYF
TRBV5-1,.,few,TRBJ1-1,TGCGCCAGCAGCTTGGCGGCGGCTGGAGTGACTGAAGCTTTCTTT,CASSLAAAGVTEAFF
TRBV7-2,.,.,TRBJ1-3,TGTGCCAGCAGCTTCTATCTATCTGGAAACACCATATATTTT,CASSFYLSGNTIYF
TRBV11-3,TRBD1,.,TRBJ2-7,TGTGCCAGCAGCTCGGACAGGACCTACGAGCAGTACTTC,CASSSDRTYEQYF
TRBV9,.,.,TRBJ2-7,TGTGCCAGCTCCCCCCGGGATCTGCCCTACGAGCAGTACTTC,CASSPRDLPYEQYF
TRBV29-1,.,.,TRBJ1-1,TGCAGCGCGGGGGCGAACACTGAAGCTTTCTTT,CSAGANTEAFF
TRBV29-1,.,.,TRBJ2-1,TGCAGCGTTGAAGACGTAGGCAGGGTAAACTACAATGAGCAGTTCTTC,CSVEDVGRVNYNEQFF
TRBV29-1,.,.,TRBJ2-2,TGCAGCGAGTTAGCACACACCGGGGAGCTGTTTTTT,CSELAHTGELFF
TRBV18,.,.,TRBJ2-7,TGTGCCAGCTCACAAGGGGCCGTGGGCTCTTACGAGCAGTACTTC,CASSQGAVGSYEQYF
TRBV30,TRBD2,.,TRBJ2-1,TGTGCCTGGAGTGGGTTGGGCAGCGGGAGTACGTTCTTC,CAWSGLGSGSTFF
TRBV6-5,.,.,TRBJ1-1,TGTGTCAGCAAACTTCATCTGGGACTTACTGAAGCTTTCTTT,CVSKLHLGLTEAFF
TRBV11-2,.,.,TRBJ1-2,TGTGCCAGCAGCCCGGGAGGCATGTATGGCTACACCTTC,CASSPGGMYGYTF
TRBV6-5,TRBD1,.,TRBJ1-6,TGTGCCAGCAGGGGACAGGGAGTAGGGTCACCCCTCCACTTT,CASRGQGVGSPLHF
TRBV21-1,.,.,TRBJ2-4,TGTGCCAGGACTGAAAACATTCAGTACTTC,CARTENIQYF
TRBV30,.,.,TRBJ1-2,TGTGCCTTGGAGGTCAATGGCTACACCTTC,CALEVNGYTF
TRBV5-1,.,.,TRBJ1-2,TGCGCCAGCAGCTTGGGACAGTCGGCCAACTATGGCTACACCTTC,CASSLGQSANYGYTF
TRBV7-2,.,.,TRBJ2-1,TGTGCCAGCAGCCTAGCCGCGGGAATGTACAATGAGCAGTTCTTC,CASSLAAGMYNEQFF
TRBV5-1,TRBD2,.,TRBJ2-7,TGCGCCAGCACCGGGACTAGCGGGGGATACGAGCAGTACTTC,CASTGTSGGYEQYF
TRBV11-3,.,once,TRBJ1-1,TGTGCCAGCAGCTTAGGAGAGAACACTGAAGCTTTCTTT,CASSLGENTEAFF
TRBV18,TRBD1,.,TRBJ2-7,TGTGCCAGCGCGATCGGACAGGAATATGGGCAGTACTTC,CASAIGQEYGQYF
TRBV7-2,TRBD1,.,TRBJ2-7,TGTGCCAGCAGCTTACTGGGACAGGGGGCCTCCGAGCAGTACTTC,CASSLLGQGASEQYF
TRBV14,.,.,TRBJ1-1,TGTGCCAGCAGCCGACAGGCGAACACTGAAGCTTTCTTT,CASSRQANTEAFF
TRBV2,.,once,TRBJ2-2,TGTGCCAGCAGTGATAGTAGATCGAACACCGGGGAGCTGTTTTTT,CASSDSRSNTGELFF